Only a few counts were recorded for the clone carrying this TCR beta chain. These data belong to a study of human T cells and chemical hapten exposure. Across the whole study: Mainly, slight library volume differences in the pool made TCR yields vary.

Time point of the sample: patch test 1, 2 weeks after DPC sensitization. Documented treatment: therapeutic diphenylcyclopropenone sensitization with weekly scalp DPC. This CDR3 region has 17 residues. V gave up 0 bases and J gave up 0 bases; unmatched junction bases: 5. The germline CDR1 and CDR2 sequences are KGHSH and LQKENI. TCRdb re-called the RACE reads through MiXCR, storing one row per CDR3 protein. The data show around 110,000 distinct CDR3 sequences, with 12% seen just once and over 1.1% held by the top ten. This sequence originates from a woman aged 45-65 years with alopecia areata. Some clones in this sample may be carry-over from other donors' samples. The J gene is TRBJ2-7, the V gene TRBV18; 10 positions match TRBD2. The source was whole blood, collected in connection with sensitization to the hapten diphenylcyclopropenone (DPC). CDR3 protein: CASSPPAGTSDSYEQYF. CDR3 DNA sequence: TGTGCCAGCTCACCACCAGCCGGGACTAGCGACTCCTACGAGCAGTACTTC.